These 26 T cell receptor beta chains share one sample of origin, sequenced in a study of shared clonotypes between healthy human individuals. Only CD45RO-negative cells positively selected for CCR7 counted as naive CD8 cells, so terminally differentiated effector memory CD45RA+ cells were excluded. Profiling relied on immunoSEQ multiplex PCR, and the TCRdb table lists in-frame clones only, not all of them. Of roughly 890,000 clones listed, about 92% were seen once; the top ten hold under 30%. Sequencing was performed on naive CD8+ T cells sorted from blood. All receptors derive from a man younger than 45 in good health.

V gene TRBV10-2 combines with J gene TRBJ2-5; D gene unclear. CDR3 length: 14 amino acids. Germline CDR1 and CDR2: WSHSY and SAAADI. V lost 0 bases and J 2 bases, leaving 7 bases between the germline ends. The CDR3 nucleotides read TGCGCCAGCAGTGAGTCAGAGTGGCAAGAGACCCAGTACTTC. Its protein is CASSESEWQETQYF.

The gene calls are TRBV27 and TRBJ1-1; possible D gene TRBD1, 6 bases. This CDR3 region has 13 residues. In germline, CDR1 is MNHEY, CDR2 SMNVEV (reference sequence). With 10 bases removed from V and 0 bases from J, the gap between germline ends came to 12 bases. The CDR3 bases are TGTGCCACCAAGACAGGAATGAACACTGAAGCTTTCTTT. Protein product: CATKTGMNTEAFF.

This chain joins TRBV29-1 and TRBJ2-1; possible D gene TRBD2, 6 bases. The CDR3 is made up of 14 amino acids. In germline, CDR1 is SQVTM, CDR2 ANQGSEA. Trimming pared 1 base from V and 5 bases from J, leaving 12 bases between. CDR3 sequence (DNA): TGCAGCGTTGAAGGGAGGGAGACGGACAATGAGCAGTTCTTC. It codes for CSVEGRETDNEQFF.

The chain recombines TRBV7-9 with TRBJ2-3, with TRBD2 identical over 7 bases. After removal of 9 bases from V and 2 bases from J, the junction contained 8 bases not matched to a gene. CDR1 is SEHNR, CDR2 FQNEAQ, per germline (reference sequence). The CDR3 loop spans 14 amino acids. In nucleotides, the CDR3 is TGTGCCAGTGACCTAGCGGAAGACACAGATACGCAGTATTTT. Translated: CASDLAEDTDTQYF.

This chain uses TRBV9 with TRBJ1-5, with D possibly being TRBD1 (5 bases). The CDR3 has 15 residues. Germline assignment: CDR1 SGDLS and CDR2 YYNGEE. V lost 0 bases to trimming and J lost 0 bases, with 7 bases between them. The DNA of the CDR3 is TGTGCCAGCAGCGTAGGGGACTTTAGCAATCAGCCCCAGCATTTT. Translating gives CASSVGDFSNQPQHF.

The chain recombines TRBV7-3 with TRBJ2-3; D not certain. Trimming cost V 0 bases and J 2 bases, with 3 bases left between them. CDR1 and CDR2 from the germline V gene are SGHTA and FQGTGA. CDR3 length equals 13 residues. CDR3 residues: CASSLTPTDTQYF. The CDR3 DNA reads TGTGCCAGCAGCTTAACCCCCACAGATACGCAGTATTTT.

This clone was detected only a few times. The gene calls are TRBV5-1 and TRBJ1-2, with unresolved D. V was clipped by 6 bases and J by 4 bases, with 19 bases between them. This CDR3 has 15 residues. Germline V lookup: CDR1 SGHRS, CDR2 YFSETQ. CDR3 in amino acids: CASTFTFLRGYGYTF. CDR3 nucleotide sequence: TGCGCCAGCACATTCACTTTCCTTCGAGGCTATGGCTACACCTTC.

The V gene is TRBV7-8, the J gene TRBJ2-7, with D unclear. Germline V CDR1 and CDR2: SGHVS, FQNEAQ. This CDR3 is built from 14 residues. V shed 0 bases and J shed 7 bases, with 13 bases lying between them. Here the CDR3 reads CASSLASLVREQYF. The CDR3 DNA is TGTGCCAGCAGCTTAGCCTCGTTAGTCCGGGAGCAGTACTTC.

This chain connects TRBV7-9 to TRBJ2-7, with 8 bases identical to TRBD1. This CDR3 has 14 amino acids. V shed 8 bases, J shed 7 bases, and the junction held 13 bases outside the gene matches. Germline V gene sequence: CDR1 SEHNR, CDR2 FQNEAQ (reference sequence). The CDR3 DNA is TGTGCCAGCGGATCAACAGGGGGGACCTGGGAGCAGTACTTC. Its translation is CASGSTGGTWEQYF.

The CDR3 is CASSSAGVYEQYF. The DNA of the CDR3 is TGTGCCAGCAGCTCAGCGGGAGTCTACGAGCAGTACTTC. The chain has TRBV7-2 and TRBJ2-7, with 8 bases that match TRBD2. This CDR3 region has 13 residues. In germline, CDR1 is SGHTA, CDR2 FQGNSA. V trimming: 4 bases; J trimming: 3 bases; junction bases outside the gene matches: 2.

The V and J genes are TRBV11-2 and TRBJ1-3, with D maybe TRBD1 (6 bases). This CDR3 comprises 15 residues. Trimming took off 3 bases at V and 4 bases at J, with 13 bases between the two ends. Germline V gene lookup returns CDR1 SGHAT and CDR2 FQNNGV. The CDR3 sequence: CASSLVTGNGNTIYF. The DNA for the CDR3 is TGTGCCAGCAGCTTGGTCACAGGGAACGGAAACACCATATATTTT.

A single count supports this clone. This chain links TRBV7-9 with TRBJ1-5; D remains ambiguous. The ends were cut back, 5 bases at V and 2 bases at J, with 16 bases in the middle. The CDR3 length is 16 residues. Germline V gene sequence: CDR1 SEHNR, CDR2 FQNEAQ (reference sequence). The CDR3 reads CASSPGRSLGNQPQHF. CDR3 sequence (DNA): TGTGCCAGCAGCCCCGGCCGTTCCCTGGGCAATCAGCCCCAGCATTTT.

The V gene is TRBV19, the J gene TRBJ2-2; TRBD1 agrees at 9 bases. The CDR3 spans 18 residues. The ends lost 6 bases at V and 3 bases at J; junction bases unmatched: 14. CDR1 and CDR2 (germline): LNHDA, SQIVND (reference sequence). CDR3 sequence reads: CASSLSRDRDHYTGELFF. CDR3 in DNA: TGTGCCAGTAGCCTATCCCGGGACAGGGACCATTACACCGGGGAGCTGTTTTTT.

The CDR3 region is CASMVVAGTTDTQYF. The CDR3 region has the DNA TGTGCCAGTATGGTGGTAGCGGGTACAACAGATACGCAGTATTTT. The chain is built from TRBV19 and TRBJ2-3, with TRBD2 matching 7 bases. Trimming at V came to 7 bases and at J to 3 bases, leaving 10 bases not matched to a gene. This CDR3 is 15 amino acids long. Looked up from germline, CDR1 is LNHDA and CDR2 is SQIVND (reference sequence).

The rearrangement links TRBV28 to TRBJ2-5; D gene ambiguous. Trimming removed 1 base at V and 2 bases at J, with 8 bases between. The CDR3 covers 14 residues. The germline V gene has CDR1 MDHEN and CDR2 SYDVKM. The CDR3 nucleotides read TGTGCCAGCAGTTTATTGTCATTTCAAGAGACCCAGTACTTC. It encodes CASSLLSFQETQYF.

The chain uses TRBV5-1 and TRBJ2-7; D not resolved. This CDR3 is 14 amino acids long. CDR1 and CDR2 (germline): SGHRS, YFSETQ. Trimming pared 0 bases from V and 4 bases from J, leaving 11 bases between. The CDR3 DNA follows: TGCGCCAGCAGCTTGGCCTCGGTGGTATACGAGCAGTACTTC. Encoded protein: CASSLASVVYEQYF.

The chain carries TRBV5-1 and TRBJ2-7; TRBD1 agrees at 7 bases. This CDR3 has 16 amino acids. The germline V gene encodes CDR1 SGHRS and CDR2 YFSETQ. V was pared by 3 bases and J by 0 bases, with 9 bases of the junction left unmatched. The chain's CDR3 is CASSSPDRVSSYEQYF. For the CDR3, the DNA is TGCGCCAGCAGCTCACCAGACAGGGTCAGCTCCTACGAGCAGTACTTC.

The chain has TRBV11-2 and TRBJ2-2; D might be TRBD1 (6 bases). This CDR3 has 15 residues. The V end was cut by 7 bases, the J end by 5 bases, with 17 bases between. Germline V gene sequence: CDR1 SGHAT, CDR2 FQNNGV. CDR3 in amino acids: CASMSRGDGTGELFF. For the CDR3, the DNA is TGTGCCAGCATGTCCAGGGGAGACGGGACCGGGGAGCTGTTTTTT.

The genes are TRBV7-9 and TRBJ1-4; no clear D. The V end was cut by 3 bases, the J end by 8 bases, with 19 bases between. This CDR3 is built from 16 residues. The V gene's germline CDR1 is SEHNR and CDR2 FQNEAQ (reference sequence). The CDR3 DNA is TGTGCCAGCAGCTTTTCTGGAACCCCCAGGCCAGAAAAACTGTTTTTT. It codes for CASSFSGTPRPEKLFF.

A word on this clone: The identical CDR3 is also encoded by other nucleotide sequences in the sample. V usage is TRBV6-5 and J usage is TRBJ2-7, with TRBD1 as a possible D gene (6 bases). V was cut by 0 bases and J by 3 bases, with 9 bases left in between. This CDR3 is 14 amino acids long. Germline V gene lookup returns CDR1 MNHEY and CDR2 SVGAGI. Here the CDR3 DNA reads TGTGCCAGCAGTTACTCGGCAGGGGACTACGAGCAGTACTTC. This codes for CASSYSAGDYEQYF.

The chain joins TRBV7-9 to TRBJ2-1; possibly TRBD2 for D (5 bases). Per germline, CDR1 SEHNR and CDR2 FQNEAQ (reference sequence). V gave up 6 bases and J gave up 4 bases, with 28 bases separating them. The CDR3 is 19 amino acids. CDR3 loop: CASSPRDRIAPEQYNEQFF. DNA for the CDR3: TGTGCCAGCAGTCCCCGGGATCGAATCGCCCCTGAGCAATACAATGAGCAGTTCTTC.

CDR3 loop: CASGPGLTYEQYF. CDR3 bases: TGTGCCAGCGGCCCCGGACTAACCTACGAGCAGTACTTC. The gene calls are TRBV28 and TRBJ2-7; TRBD2 might be the D (6 bases). The CDR3 spans 13 residues. Germline V gene lookup returns CDR1 MDHEN and CDR2 SYDVKM. Trimming pared 8 bases from V and 2 bases from J, leaving 13 bases between.

As regards this clone: A read error may account for a junction end that differs from germline. J is TRBJ1-5 and V is TRBV15; unclear D gene. The CDR3 extends over 12 amino acids. The germline gives CDR1 LNHNV, CDR2 YYDKDF (reference sequence). The CDR3 spells CATGSTGQPQHF. The CDR3 DNA is TGTGCCACCGGCAGCACTGGGCAGCCCCAGCATTTT.

The chain recombines TRBV7-3 with TRBJ2-1, with unresolved D. This CDR3 region has 13 residues. CDR1 SGHTA and CDR2 FQGTGA come from the germline V gene. V lost 1 base and J lost 5, with 6 bases in between. The CDR3 DNA sequence: TGTGCCAGCAGCTTAATGGTGGACAATGAGCAGTTCTTC. As protein: CASSLMVDNEQFF.

The chain combines TRBV5-6 with TRBJ1-2; 8 nucleotides align to TRBD1. Trimming removed 6 bases from V and 4 bases from J; junction bases left unmatched: 11. This CDR3 has 15 amino acids. Germline V gives CDR1 SGHDT, CDR2 YYEEEE. CDR3 DNA sequence: TGTGCCAGCACCATTAGGCGACAGGGGTTCTATGGCTACACCTTC. This codes for CASTIRRQGFYGYTF.

As for this clone: The likely explanation is a read error, given a far larger clone one base away. Other DNA sequences in this specimen translate into the identical CDR3. V usage is TRBV27 and J usage is TRBJ2-7; D is uncertain. The germline V gene has CDR1 MNHEY and CDR2 SMNVEV (reference sequence). V was trimmed by 1 base and J by 5 bases, leaving 6 bases between them. The CDR3 has 12 amino acids. The CDR3 sequence: CASSLLGDEQYF. The CDR3 nucleotides read TGTGCCAGCAGTTTATTAGGCGACGAGCAGTACTTC.